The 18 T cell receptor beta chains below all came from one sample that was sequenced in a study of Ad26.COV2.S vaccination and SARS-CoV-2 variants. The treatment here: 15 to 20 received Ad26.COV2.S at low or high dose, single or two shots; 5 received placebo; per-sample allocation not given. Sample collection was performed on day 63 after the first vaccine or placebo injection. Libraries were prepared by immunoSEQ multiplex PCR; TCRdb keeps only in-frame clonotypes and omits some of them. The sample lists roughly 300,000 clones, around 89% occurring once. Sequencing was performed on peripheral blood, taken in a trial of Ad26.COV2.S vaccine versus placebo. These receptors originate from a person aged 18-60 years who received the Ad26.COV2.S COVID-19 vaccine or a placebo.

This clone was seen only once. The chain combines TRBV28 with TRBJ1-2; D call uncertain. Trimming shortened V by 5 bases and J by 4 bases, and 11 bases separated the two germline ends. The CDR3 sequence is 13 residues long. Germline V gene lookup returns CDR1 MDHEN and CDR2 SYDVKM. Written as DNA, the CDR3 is TGTGCCAGCAGTCCCCACAGATTCTATGGCTACACCTTC. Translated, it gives CASSPHRFYGYTF.

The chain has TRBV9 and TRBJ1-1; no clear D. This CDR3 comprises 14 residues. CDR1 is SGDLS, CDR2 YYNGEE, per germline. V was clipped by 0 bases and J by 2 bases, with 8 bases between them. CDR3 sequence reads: CASSVAGINTEAFF. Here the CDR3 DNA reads TGTGCCAGCAGCGTAGCGGGGATAAACACTGAAGCTTTCTTT.

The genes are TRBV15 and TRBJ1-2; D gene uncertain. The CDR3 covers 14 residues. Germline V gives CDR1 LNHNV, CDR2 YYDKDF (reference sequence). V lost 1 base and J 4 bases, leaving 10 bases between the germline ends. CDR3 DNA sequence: TGTGCCACCAGCAGAGTTGGAACACCCTATGGCTACACCTTC. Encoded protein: CATSRVGTPYGYTF.

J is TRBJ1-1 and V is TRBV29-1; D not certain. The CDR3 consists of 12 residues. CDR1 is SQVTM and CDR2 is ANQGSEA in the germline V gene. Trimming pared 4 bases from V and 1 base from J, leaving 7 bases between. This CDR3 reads CSVAGRNTEAFF. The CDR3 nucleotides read TGCAGCGTTGCGGGCAGGAACACTGAAGCTTTCTTT.

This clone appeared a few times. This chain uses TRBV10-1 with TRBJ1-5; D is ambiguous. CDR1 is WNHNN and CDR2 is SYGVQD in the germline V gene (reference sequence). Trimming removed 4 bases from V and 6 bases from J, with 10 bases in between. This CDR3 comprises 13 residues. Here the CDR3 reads CASSADRRQPQHF. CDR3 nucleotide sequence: TGCGCCAGCAGTGCGGACCGCCGTCAGCCCCAGCATTTT.

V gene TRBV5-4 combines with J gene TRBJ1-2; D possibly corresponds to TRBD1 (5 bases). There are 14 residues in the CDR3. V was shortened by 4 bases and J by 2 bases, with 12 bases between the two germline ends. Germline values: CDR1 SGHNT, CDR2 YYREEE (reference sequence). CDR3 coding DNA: TGTGCCAGCAGCCCCGGGGGGATAAACTATGGCTACACCTTC. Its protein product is CASSPGGINYGYTF.

The CDR3 loop is CASSLVVSLDKSNQPQHF. CDR3 nucleotide sequence: TGTGCCAGCAGCTTGGTAGTCTCGTTGGACAAGAGCAATCAGCCCCAGCATTTT. The V and J genes are TRBV5-8 and TRBJ1-5; weak D call: TRBD1 (5 bases). This CDR3 has 18 residues. The germline V and J ends were trimmed by 0 bases and 1 base, with 17 bases remaining between them. Germline assignment: CDR1 SGHTS and CDR2 YDEGEE. Looking up the rest from reference TRBV5-8 and TRBJ1-5 gives the full variable domain: EAGVTQSPTHLIKTRGQQATLRCSPISGHTSVYWYQQALGLGLQFLLWYDEGEERNRGNFPPRFSGRQFPNYSSELNVNALELEDSALYLCASSLVVSLDKSNQPQHFGDGTRLSIL.

CDR3 nucleotides: TGTGCCACCAGCAGGGAAACCGGGACAGGGCGCGGGGAGCTGTTTTTT. This gives the protein CATSRETGTGRGELFF. This chain links TRBV15 with TRBJ2-2, with 9 bases matching TRBD1. CDR1 and CDR2 (germline): LNHNV, YYDKDF (reference sequence). This CDR3 has 16 amino acids. The trim removed 3 bases at V and 7 bases at J, leaving 9 bases unmatched.

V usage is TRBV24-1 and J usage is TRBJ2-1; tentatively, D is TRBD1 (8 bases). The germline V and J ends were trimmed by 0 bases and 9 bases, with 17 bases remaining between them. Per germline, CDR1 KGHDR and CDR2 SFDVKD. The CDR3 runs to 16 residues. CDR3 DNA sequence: TGTGCCACCAGTGATTTGCAATCACAGGGGGGGGGTGAGCAGTTCTTC. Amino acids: CATSDLQSQGGGEQFF.

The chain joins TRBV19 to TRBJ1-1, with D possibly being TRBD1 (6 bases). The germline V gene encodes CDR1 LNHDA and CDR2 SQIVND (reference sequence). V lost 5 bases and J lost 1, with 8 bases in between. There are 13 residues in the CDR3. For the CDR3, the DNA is TGTGCCAGTAGTCCACAGGGGAACACTGAAGCTTTCTTT. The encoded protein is CASSPQGNTEAFF.

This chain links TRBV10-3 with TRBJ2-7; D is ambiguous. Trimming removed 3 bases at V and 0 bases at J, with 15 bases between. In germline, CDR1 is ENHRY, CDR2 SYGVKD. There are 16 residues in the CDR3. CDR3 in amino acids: CAISDPQGYSSYEQYF. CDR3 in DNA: TGTGCCATCAGTGACCCCCAAGGGTATAGCTCCTACGAGCAGTACTTC.

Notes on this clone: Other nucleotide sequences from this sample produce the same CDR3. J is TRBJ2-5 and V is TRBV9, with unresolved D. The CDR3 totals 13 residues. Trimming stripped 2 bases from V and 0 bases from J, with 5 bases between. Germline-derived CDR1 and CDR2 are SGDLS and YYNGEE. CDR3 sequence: CASSVQDQETQYF. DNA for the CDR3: TGTGCCAGCAGCGTGCAGGACCAAGAGACCCAGTACTTC.

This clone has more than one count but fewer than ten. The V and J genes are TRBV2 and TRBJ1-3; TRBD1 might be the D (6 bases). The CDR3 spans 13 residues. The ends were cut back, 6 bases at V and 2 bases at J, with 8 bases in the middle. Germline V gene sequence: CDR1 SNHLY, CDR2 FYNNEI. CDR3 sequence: CASRGTTGNTIYF. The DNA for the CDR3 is TGTGCCAGCAGGGGGACAACTGGAAACACCATATATTTT.

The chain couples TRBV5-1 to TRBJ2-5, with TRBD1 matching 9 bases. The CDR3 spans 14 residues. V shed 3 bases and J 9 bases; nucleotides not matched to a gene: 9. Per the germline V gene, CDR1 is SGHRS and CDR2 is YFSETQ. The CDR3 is CASSSGTGPSAQYF. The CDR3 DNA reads TGCGCCAGCAGCTCTGGGACAGGGCCATCGGCCCAGTACTTC.

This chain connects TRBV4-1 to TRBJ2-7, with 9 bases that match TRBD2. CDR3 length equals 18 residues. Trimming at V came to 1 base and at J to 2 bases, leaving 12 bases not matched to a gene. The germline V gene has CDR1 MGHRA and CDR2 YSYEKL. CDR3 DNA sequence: TGCGCCAGCAGCCAAGTGGGAGCGGGAGGCCTTGTTCCCTACGAGCAGTACTTC. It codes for CASSQVGAGGLVPYEQYF.

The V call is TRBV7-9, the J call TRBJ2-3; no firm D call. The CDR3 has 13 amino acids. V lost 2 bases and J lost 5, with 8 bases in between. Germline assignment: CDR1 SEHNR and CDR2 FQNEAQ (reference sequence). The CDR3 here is CASSLQVEDTQYF. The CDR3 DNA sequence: TGTGCCAGCAGCTTACAGGTGGAAGATACGCAGTATTTT. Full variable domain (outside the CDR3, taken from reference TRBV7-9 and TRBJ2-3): DTGVSQNPRHKITKRGQNVTFRCDPISEHNRLYWYRQTLGQGPEFLTYFQNEAQLEKSRLLSDRFSAERPKGSFSTLEIQRTEQGDSAMYLCASSLQVEDTQYFGPGTRLTVL.

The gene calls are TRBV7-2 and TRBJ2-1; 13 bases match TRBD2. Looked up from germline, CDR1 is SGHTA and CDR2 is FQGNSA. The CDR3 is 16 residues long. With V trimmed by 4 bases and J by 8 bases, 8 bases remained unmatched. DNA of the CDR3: TGTGCCAGCAGCTCACTCGGACTAGCGGGAGCGGATGAGCAGTTCTTC. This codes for CASSSLGLAGADEQFF.

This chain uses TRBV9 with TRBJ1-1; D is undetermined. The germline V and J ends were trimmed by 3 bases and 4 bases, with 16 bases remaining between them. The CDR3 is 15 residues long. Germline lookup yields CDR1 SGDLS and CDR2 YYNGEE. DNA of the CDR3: TGTGCCAGCAGCGCCTCGACCGATTGGGGCACTGAAGCTTTCTTT. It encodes CASSASTDWGTEAFF.